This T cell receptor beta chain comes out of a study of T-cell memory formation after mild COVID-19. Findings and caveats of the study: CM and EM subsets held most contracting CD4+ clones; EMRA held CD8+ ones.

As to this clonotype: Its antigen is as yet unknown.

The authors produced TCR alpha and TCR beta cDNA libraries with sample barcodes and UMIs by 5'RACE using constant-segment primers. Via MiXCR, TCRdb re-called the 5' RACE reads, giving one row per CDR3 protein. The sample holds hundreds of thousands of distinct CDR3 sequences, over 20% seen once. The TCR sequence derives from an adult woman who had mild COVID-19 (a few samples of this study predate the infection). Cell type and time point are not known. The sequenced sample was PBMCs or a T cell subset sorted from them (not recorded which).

The CDR3 sequence: CASSISSGEQYF. As DNA, the CDR3 is TGCGCCAGCAGCATTTCATCGGGGGAGCAGTACTTC. V gene TRBV5-1 combines with J gene TRBJ2-7; a weak D match, TRBD2 (5 bases). The CDR3 extends over 12 amino acids. Germline lookup yields CDR1 SGHRS and CDR2 YFSETQ. V gave up 4 bases and J gave up 7 bases, with 12 bases separating them.